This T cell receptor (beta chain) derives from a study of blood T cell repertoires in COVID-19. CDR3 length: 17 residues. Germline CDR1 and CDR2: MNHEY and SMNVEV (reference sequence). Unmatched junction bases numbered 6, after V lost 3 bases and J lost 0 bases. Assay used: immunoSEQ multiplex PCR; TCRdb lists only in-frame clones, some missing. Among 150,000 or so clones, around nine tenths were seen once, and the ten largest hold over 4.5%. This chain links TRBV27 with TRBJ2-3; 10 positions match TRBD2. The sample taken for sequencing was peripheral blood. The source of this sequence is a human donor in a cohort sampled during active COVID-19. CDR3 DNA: TGTGCCAGCAGTTTGTGGACTAGCGGAGCTAGCACAGATACGCAGTATTTT. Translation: CASSLWTSGASTDTQYF.